Detailed here is one T cell receptor beta chain. The antigen is unknown. The CDR3 has 14 amino acids. The germline V and J ends were trimmed by 7 bases and 4 bases, with 16 bases remaining between them. Per germline, CDR1 LNHDA and CDR2 SQIVND (reference sequence). These data belong to a study of T cell responses to AZD1222 COVID-19 vaccine. Overall study findings and caveats: Two AZD1222 doses significantly raised spike-specific TCR breadth and depth over controls. Most donors were white British and more were female, and clonal diversity was possibly underestimated. Unmutated regions of variants are reportedly targeted by nearly half of spike-specific TCRs.

Assay: immunoSEQ multiplex PCR; the TCRdb copy retains only in-frame clones and omits some. The sample records 85,000 to 90,000 clones, around 88% being singletons. The TCR sequence derives from an adult in good health. This sequence joins TRBV19 and TRBJ1-1; D possibly corresponds to TRBD1 (6 bases). The input for sequencing was peripheral blood, taken on day 0 of MenACWY control vaccination. Here the CDR3 reads CASTPIPRGTEAFF. CDR3 nucleotides: TGTGCCAGTACCCCGATCCCCAGGGGCACTGAAGCTTTCTTT. Full variable domain (missing parts from reference TRBV19 and TRBJ1-1): DGGITQSPKYLFRKEGQNVTLSCEQNLNHDAMYWYRQDPGQGLRLIYYSQIVNDFQKGDIAEGYSVSREKKESFPLTVTSAQKNPTAFYLCASTPIPRGTEAFFGQGTRLTVV.